This T cell receptor (beta chain) is from a study of immune cell composition in non-small cell lung cancer. V dropped 3 bases and J dropped 4 bases, with 10 bases sitting between them. From germline, CDR1 is LNHDA and CDR2 SQIVND (reference sequence). The CDR3 covers 15 residues. Data came from immunoSEQ multiplex PCR; TCRdb stores just in-frame clones and leaves some out. The repertoire consists of 15,000 or so clones, with 77% occurring once and the leading ten covering 7.5% to 10%. The study, taken as a whole, reports: Shared sequences between tumour-reactive and dominant in vivo clones were not proven.

This clone showed up just once. As yet, its antigen is unknown. The normal lung sample lay at least 3 cm, and maximally far, from the tumour. The data were also submitted as part of a second study, on CD4 T cells in lung cancer.

V and J are TRBV19 and TRBJ2-6; weak D call: TRBD1 (5 bases). This sequence originates from a human donor with non-small cell lung cancer. Material: non-adjacent lung tissue. The DNA for the CDR3 is TGTGCCAGTAGTATTGAAGGGGTCGGGGCCAACGTCCTGACTTTC. The encoded protein is CASSIEGVGANVLTF. The whole variable domain, remainder taken from reference TRBV19 and TRBJ2-6, is DGGITQSPKYLFRKEGQNVTLSCEQNLNHDAMYWYRQDPGQGLRLIYYSQIVNDFQKGDIAEGYSVSREKKESFPLTVTSAQKNPTAFYLCASSIEGVGANVLTFGAGSRLTVL.